The entry below gives a single T cell receptor (beta chain) sequence along with its context. Antigen unknown. Everyone who gave samples was a healthy Caucasian. The sample comes from a study of identical twins. Notes on the study in general: Out-of-frame alpha sequences shared by twins were enriched for low generation probability. Models, which agreed with sharing between unrelated individuals, nonetheless underestimated the out-of-frame TCR alpha sharing seen in monozygotic twins.

MiXCR was run by TCRdb on the 5' RACE reads, yielding one entry per CDR3 protein. The table includes nearly 900,000 distinct CDR3 sequences, approximately 13% detected once. The same sample was also used in a study of yellow fever vaccine responses in identical twins. That paper notes: Reported findings indicate that twins' vaccine T cell responses seemed partially convergent, partially personalized.

The sequence was obtained from a woman aged 18 to 35 in good health. Sequenced: PBMCs.

In DNA form, the CDR3 reads TGCGCCAGCAGCCCCCCCCTCCCAACCGGGGAGCTGTTTTTT. Residues: CASSPPLPTGELFF. The rearrangement joins TRBV4-1 to TRBJ2-2; D ambiguous. The CDR3 sequence is 14 residues long. Trimming took off 4 bases at V and 5 bases at J, with 11 bases between the two ends. Germline assignment: CDR1 MGHRA and CDR2 YSYEKL.